Listed here are 31 T cell receptor beta chains from one sample, sequenced in a study of post-analysis software for immune sequencing data. These TCRs are of unknown antigen specificity. The TCR beta cDNA libraries contained unique molecular identifiers. MiXCR, run by TCRdb on the PCR reads, gives a single entry per CDR3 protein. The repertoire holds 750,000 to 950,000 distinct CDR3 sequences, with under 70% as singletons. Study results and caveats: Controls had lower frequencies than patients of a few TRBV segments, which included TRBV5-6, TRBV5-1 and TRBV20-1.

Sequenced: blood. These receptor sequences come from a girl aged 10-17 years with multiple sclerosis.

The chain is built from TRBV29-1 and TRBJ1-1, with no clear D. Trimming stripped 7 bases from V and 8 bases from J, with 11 bases between. The CDR3 has 10 amino acids. Germline V gives CDR1 SQVTM, CDR2 ANQGSEA. This chain's CDR3 is CSAETTEAFF. DNA of the CDR3: TGCAGCGCCGAAACCACCGAAGCTTTCTTT.

This clonotype was found a few times. J is TRBJ2-5 and V is TRBV7-7; 7 bases fit TRBD2. The V and J ends lost 1 base and 9 bases, in that order; junction bases with no gene match: 8. In germline, CDR1 is SSHAT, CDR2 FNYEAQ (reference sequence). This CDR3 is built from 14 residues. CDR3 sequence reads: CASSLEADRGAQYF. The CDR3 nucleotides read TGTGCCAGCAGCTTAGAGGCCGACCGGGGGGCCCAGTACTTC.

The V gene is TRBV10-3, the J gene TRBJ2-7; 14 bases map to TRBD2. Trimming removed 9 bases from V and 1 base from J; junction bases left unmatched: 17. This CDR3 is built from 19 residues. CDR1 is ENHRY, CDR2 SYGVKD, per germline. For the CDR3, the DNA is TGTGCCATTCGGATCGGACTAGCGGGAGGTCCCACGATGTCCTACGAGCAGTACTTC. Its translation: CAIRIGLAGGPTMSYEQYF.

The chain uses TRBV5-1 and TRBJ2-5; TRBD2 matches at 12 bases. The germline CDR1 and CDR2 sequences are SGHRS and YFSETQ. J gave up 4 bases and V 4 bases, and 14 bases lay outside the gene matches. The CDR3 sequence is 18 residues long. CDR3 in DNA: TGCGCCAGCAGCCTGGGACTAGCGGGCAACCCTGGTGTAGAGACCCAGTACTTC. Encoded protein: CASSLGLAGNPGVETQYF.

This clonotype was counted between two and nine times. The chain uses TRBV12-3 or TRBV12-4 and TRBJ2-1; D might be TRBD2 (5 bases). This CDR3 comprises 15 residues. Trimming cost V 2 bases and J 5 bases, with 13 bases left between them. This CDR3 reads CASSLPGIPHNEQFF. The DNA of the CDR3 is TGTGCCAGCAGTTTACCGGGGATCCCCCACAATGAGCAGTTCTTC.

CDR3 sequence (DNA): TGTGCCAGCAGCCCCGGCCGGGAGCACACTGAAGCTTTCTTT. It yields the protein CASSPGREHTEAFF. J is TRBJ1-1 and V is TRBV11-2; no clear D. With 5 bases removed from V and 3 bases from J, the gap between germline ends came to 13 bases. Looked up from germline, CDR1 is SGHAT and CDR2 is FQNNGV. The CDR3 contains 14 residues.

This clonotype was detected a few times. V usage is TRBV20-1 and J usage is TRBJ2-1; 12 bases are shared with TRBD2. Losses at the gene ends were 3 bases for V and 0 bases for J; bases not matched to a gene: 6. This CDR3 has 17 amino acids. Germline lookup yields CDR1 DFQATT and CDR2 SNEGSKA (reference sequence). DNA for the CDR3: TGCAGTGCTAGTGGGCTAGCGGGGGGGCTCTCCTACAATGAGCAGTTCTTC. This gives the protein CSASGLAGGLSYNEQFF.

The gene calls are TRBV28 and TRBJ2-1; D perhaps matches TRBD1 (5 bases). The V end lost 7 bases, the J end lost 2 bases, and 9 bases lay between the germline ends. The CDR3 extends over 13 amino acids. Germline CDR1 MDHEN, CDR2 SYDVKM. The CDR3 DNA sequence: TGTGCCAGCACTAGGGGCCCCTACAATGAGCAGTTCTTC. Its protein is CASTRGPYNEQFF.

The count of this clonotype is one. The CDR3 region is CASTSGGPQETQYF. The DNA for the CDR3 is TGTGCCAGCACTAGCGGGGGGCCACAAGAGACCCAGTACTTC. The rearrangement joins TRBV10-3 to TRBJ2-5, with 12 bases fitting TRBD2. V was pared by 10 bases and J by 2 bases, with 5 bases of the junction left unmatched. The CDR3 covers 14 residues. CDR1 is ENHRY and CDR2 is SYGVKD in the germline V gene.

At least ten counts were recorded for this clonotype. The chain is built from TRBV10-3 and TRBJ2-7; 8 bases fit TRBD1. CDR3 length equals 12 residues. The V gene end was trimmed by 6 bases and the J gene end by 6 bases; junction bases not matched to a gene: 4. Germline CDR1 reads ENHRY; CDR2 reads SYGVKD. CDR3 sequence (DNA): TGTGCCATCAGGACAACAGGGGGCGAGCAGTACTTC. Its translation: CAIRTTGGEQYF.

This clonotype occurred a few times. The chain couples TRBV4-1 to TRBJ1-5, with unresolved D. The V gene lost 4 bases and the J gene lost 2 bases, with 9 bases spanning the gap. Per germline, CDR1 MGHRA and CDR2 YSYEKL. CDR3 length equals 14 residues. CDR3 residues: CASSRREGNQPQHF. CDR3 nucleotides: TGCGCCAGCAGCCGCCGGGAGGGCAATCAGCCCCAGCATTTT.

The chain carries TRBV6-1 and TRBJ2-3, with 10 bases identical to TRBD2. Germline CDR1 reads MNHNS; CDR2 reads SASEGT. J gave up 2 bases and V 8 bases, and 19 bases lay outside the gene matches. The CDR3 length is 19 residues. CDR3 sequence: CASETGGLAGVSFTDTQYF. The CDR3 DNA is TGTGCCAGCGAAACCGGGGGGCTAGCGGGAGTCTCTTTCACAGATACGCAGTATTTT.

The chain uses TRBV29-1 and TRBJ2-4, with 9 positions matching TRBD1. The CDR3 has 14 residues. The ends lost 4 bases at V and 3 bases at J; junction bases unmatched: 4. CDR1 is SQVTM, CDR2 ANQGSEA, per germline. CDR3 in amino acids: CSVVDRGGKNIQYF. The CDR3 DNA reads as TGCAGCGTTGTCGACAGGGGGGGCAAAAACATTCAGTACTTC.

Only one count was recorded for this clonotype. The chain has TRBV3-1 and TRBJ1-1, with D unclear. Germline CDR1 and CDR2: LGHDT and YNNKEL (reference sequence). V lost 4 bases to trimming and J lost 0 bases, with 15 bases between them. The length of the CDR3 is 16 residues. CDR3 sequence (DNA): TGTGCCAGCAGCCCCCGACTGGGAGGTATGAACACTGAAGCTTTCTTT. Encoded protein: CASSPRLGGMNTEAFF.

The chain couples TRBV6-6 to TRBJ1-2, with TRBD1 as a possible D gene (5 bases). With 6 bases removed from V and 9 bases from J, the gap between germline ends came to 17 bases. Germline CDR1 and CDR2: MNHNY and SVGAGI (reference sequence). This CDR3 region has 13 residues. The CDR3 DNA follows: TGTGCCAGCAGCCACGGGACCCGGGGAAGCTACACCTTC. It codes for CASSHGTRGSYTF.

The rearrangement joins TRBV5-6 to TRBJ2-5; no clear D. The germline V gene encodes CDR1 SGHDT and CDR2 YYEEEE. The CDR3 covers 13 residues. V was trimmed by 3 bases and J by 7 bases, leaving 13 bases between them. This chain's CDR3 is CASSSDTAWTQYF. The CDR3 nucleotides read TGTGCCAGCAGCTCCGATACGGCATGGACCCAGTACTTC.

The chain joins TRBV7-9 to TRBJ2-7; 14 bases match TRBD2. V trimming: 2 bases; J trimming: 5 bases; junction bases outside the gene matches: 17. Germline V gene data show CDR1 as SEHNR and CDR2 as FQNEAQ (reference sequence). The CDR3 consists of 20 residues. CDR3: CASSLRPPGLAGEVRDEQYF. For the CDR3, the DNA is TGTGCCAGCAGCTTACGTCCCCCGGGACTAGCGGGAGAGGTACGAGACGAGCAGTACTTC. Filled out from reference TRBV7-9 and TRBJ2-7, the complete variable domain reads DTGVSQNPRHKITKRGQNVTFRCDPISEHNRLYWYRQTLGQGPEFLTYFQNEAQLEKSRLLSDRFSAERPKGSFSTLEIQRTEQGDSAMYLCASSLRPPGLAGEVRDEQYFGPGTRLTVT.

This chain joins TRBV6-6 and TRBJ2-1, with D hard to call. In germline, CDR1 is MNHNY, CDR2 SVGAGI (reference sequence). CDR3 length: 15 amino acids. V lost 4 bases and J lost 7, with 17 bases in between. The CDR3 DNA reads as TGTGCCAGCAGTTTTCGGAACTTCGAGAGAAATGAGCAGTTCTTC. This translates into CASSFRNFERNEQFF.

V usage is TRBV7-9 and J usage is TRBJ2-7, with 11 bases aligning to TRBD2. CDR3 length: 18 amino acids. Germline CDR1 reads SEHNR; CDR2 reads FQNEAQ (reference sequence). The V segment lost 4 bases and the J segment 7 bases; nucleotides outside the gene matches: 18. The chain's CDR3 is CASSSPLSGTSGVGEQYF. In nucleotides, the CDR3 is TGTGCCAGCAGCTCCCCCCTTTCCGGGACTAGCGGTGTTGGGGAGCAGTACTTC.

The chain recombines TRBV7-3 with TRBJ2-4; D gene ambiguous. V lost 3 bases to trimming and J lost 0 bases, with 12 bases between them. CDR3 length: 16 amino acids. The germline V gene encodes CDR1 SGHTA and CDR2 FQGTGA. The CDR3 loop is CASSLQQNLAKNIQYF. CDR3 bases: TGTGCCAGCAGCTTGCAGCAGAATCTAGCCAAAAACATTCAGTACTTC.

J is TRBJ2-3 and V is TRBV7-3; 11 bases align to TRBD2. CDR3 length: 17 residues. Germline V gives CDR1 SGHTA, CDR2 FQGTGA. Unmatched junction bases numbered 9, after V lost 4 bases and J lost 3 bases. The CDR3 here is CASSSILAGGGTDTQYF. In nucleotides, the CDR3 is TGTGCCAGCAGCTCCATATTAGCGGGAGGGGGAACAGATACGCAGTATTTT. The full variable domain, with the rest looked up from reference TRBV7-3 and TRBJ2-3, is GAGVSQTPSNKVTEKGKYVELRCDPISGHTALYWYRQSLGQGPEFLIYFQGTGAADDSGLPNDRFFAVRPEGSVSTLKIQRTERGDSAVYLCASSSILAGGGTDTQYFGPGTRLTVL.

The gene calls are TRBV5-1 and TRBJ2-1; 7 bases align to TRBD2. Trimming cost V 4 bases and J 0 bases; bases outside gene matches: 7. The CDR3 is 16 residues long. CDR1 is SGHRS and CDR2 is YFSETQ in the germline V gene. The CDR3 DNA reads as TGCGCCAGCAGCCCCGGGGAGGGTTACTCCTACAATGAGCAGTTCTTC. This encodes CASSPGEGYSYNEQFF.

CDR3 DNA: TGTGCCAGCAGCCTCGACACAGACCACGAGCAGTACTTC. It specifies CASSLDTDHEQYF. This chain links TRBV7-3 with TRBJ2-7; D remains unclear. The CDR3 is made up of 13 amino acids. V lost 5 bases and J lost 5, with 13 bases in between. CDR1 and CDR2 from the germline V gene are SGHTA and FQGTGA.

V gene TRBV9 combines with J gene TRBJ2-5; a possible D gene is TRBD1 (6 bases). V was cut by 3 bases and J by 4 bases, with 13 bases left in between. The germline V gene has CDR1 SGDLS and CDR2 YYNGEE. This CDR3 contains 14 residues. CDR3 bases: TGTGCCAGCAGCGCGACAGGTGTCGTAGAGACCCAGTACTTC. Residues: CASSATGVVETQYF.

This clonotype was detected a few times. The chain links TRBV29-1 to TRBJ1-2; perhaps TRBD1 as D (5 bases). CDR1 SQVTM and CDR2 ANQGSEA come from the germline V gene. Trimming stripped 0 bases from V and 7 bases from J, with 15 bases between. CDR3 size: 14 residues. This CDR3 reads CSVEEGEDLFGYTF. The CDR3 DNA is TGCAGCGTTGAAGAAGGGGAGGACCTTTTTGGCTACACCTTC.

The chain couples TRBV5-1 to TRBJ1-2, with 9 bases that match TRBD1. CDR1 is SGHRS, CDR2 YFSETQ, per germline. CDR3 size: 12 residues. The trim removed 3 bases at V and 8 bases at J, leaving 2 bases unmatched. CDR3 sequence (DNA): TGCGCCAGCAGCTCGGGACAGGGAGGCTACACCTTC. Protein product: CASSSGQGGYTF.

The table lists this clonotype with a few counts. The chain is built from TRBV7-2 and TRBJ2-1; 10 bases map to TRBD1. This CDR3 region has 19 residues. The germline CDR1 and CDR2 sequences are SGHTA and FQGNSA. J lost 2 bases, V lost 2 bases, and 12 bases had no gene match. Written as DNA, the CDR3 is TGTGCCAGCAGCTTATTTCCGAGAACGACAGGGGGCACCTACAATGAGCAGTTCTTC. It encodes CASSLFPRTTGGTYNEQFF.

The V and J genes are TRBV7-9 and TRBJ1-5, with D possibly TRBD1 on 5 matching bases. V was clipped by 5 bases and J by 4 bases, with 12 bases between them. The CDR3 has 14 residues. Germline V gives CDR1 SEHNR, CDR2 FQNEAQ (reference sequence). The CDR3 DNA is TGTGCCAGCAGCACATCGACAGAGAATCAGCCCCAGCATTTT. This codes for CASSTSTENQPQHF.

The V and J genes are TRBV20-1 and TRBJ2-1, with TRBD1 matching over 9 bases. Germline CDR1 DFQATT, CDR2 SNEGSKA (reference sequence). V was pared by 1 base and J by 3 bases, with 4 bases of the junction left unmatched. The CDR3 consists of 15 residues. CDR3 DNA sequence: TGCAGTGCTAGAGGTACGGGACAGGGCTACAATGAGCAGTTCTTC. This gives the protein CSARGTGQGYNEQFF.

The chain recombines TRBV12-3 or TRBV12-4 with TRBJ2-5; 15 bases fit TRBD2. V was clipped by 4 bases and J by 4 bases; unmatched bases: 7. The CDR3 extends over 17 amino acids. CDR3 loop: CASSYGLAGGSLETQYF. The CDR3 nucleotides read TGTGCCAGCAGTTACGGACTAGCGGGAGGGTCCTTAGAGACCCAGTACTTC.

The CDR3 region is CASSQLGTSGRNNEQFF. The CDR3 nucleotides are TGCGCCAGCAGTCAACTCGGGACTAGCGGGAGGAACAATGAGCAGTTCTTC. The chain recombines TRBV4-1 with TRBJ2-1; TRBD2 matches 15 bases. The CDR3 spans 17 residues. Unmatched junction bases numbered 8, after V lost 6 bases and J lost 5 bases. Germline values: CDR1 MGHRA, CDR2 YSYEKL.